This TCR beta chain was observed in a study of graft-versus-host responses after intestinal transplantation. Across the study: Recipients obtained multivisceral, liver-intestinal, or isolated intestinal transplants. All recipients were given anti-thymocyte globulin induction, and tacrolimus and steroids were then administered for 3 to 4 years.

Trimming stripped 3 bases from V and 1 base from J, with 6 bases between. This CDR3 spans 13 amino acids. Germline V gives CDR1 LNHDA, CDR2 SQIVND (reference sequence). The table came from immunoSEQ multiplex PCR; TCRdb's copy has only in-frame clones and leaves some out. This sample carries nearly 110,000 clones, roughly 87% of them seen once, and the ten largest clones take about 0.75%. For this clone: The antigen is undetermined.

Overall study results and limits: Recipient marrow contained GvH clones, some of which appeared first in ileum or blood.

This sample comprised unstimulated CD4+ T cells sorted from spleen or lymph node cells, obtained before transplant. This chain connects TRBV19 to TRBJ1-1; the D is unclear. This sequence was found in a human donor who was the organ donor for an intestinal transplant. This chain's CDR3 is CASSIGRNTEAFF. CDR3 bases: TGTGCCAGTAGTATCGGCAGGAACACTGAAGCTTTCTTT.